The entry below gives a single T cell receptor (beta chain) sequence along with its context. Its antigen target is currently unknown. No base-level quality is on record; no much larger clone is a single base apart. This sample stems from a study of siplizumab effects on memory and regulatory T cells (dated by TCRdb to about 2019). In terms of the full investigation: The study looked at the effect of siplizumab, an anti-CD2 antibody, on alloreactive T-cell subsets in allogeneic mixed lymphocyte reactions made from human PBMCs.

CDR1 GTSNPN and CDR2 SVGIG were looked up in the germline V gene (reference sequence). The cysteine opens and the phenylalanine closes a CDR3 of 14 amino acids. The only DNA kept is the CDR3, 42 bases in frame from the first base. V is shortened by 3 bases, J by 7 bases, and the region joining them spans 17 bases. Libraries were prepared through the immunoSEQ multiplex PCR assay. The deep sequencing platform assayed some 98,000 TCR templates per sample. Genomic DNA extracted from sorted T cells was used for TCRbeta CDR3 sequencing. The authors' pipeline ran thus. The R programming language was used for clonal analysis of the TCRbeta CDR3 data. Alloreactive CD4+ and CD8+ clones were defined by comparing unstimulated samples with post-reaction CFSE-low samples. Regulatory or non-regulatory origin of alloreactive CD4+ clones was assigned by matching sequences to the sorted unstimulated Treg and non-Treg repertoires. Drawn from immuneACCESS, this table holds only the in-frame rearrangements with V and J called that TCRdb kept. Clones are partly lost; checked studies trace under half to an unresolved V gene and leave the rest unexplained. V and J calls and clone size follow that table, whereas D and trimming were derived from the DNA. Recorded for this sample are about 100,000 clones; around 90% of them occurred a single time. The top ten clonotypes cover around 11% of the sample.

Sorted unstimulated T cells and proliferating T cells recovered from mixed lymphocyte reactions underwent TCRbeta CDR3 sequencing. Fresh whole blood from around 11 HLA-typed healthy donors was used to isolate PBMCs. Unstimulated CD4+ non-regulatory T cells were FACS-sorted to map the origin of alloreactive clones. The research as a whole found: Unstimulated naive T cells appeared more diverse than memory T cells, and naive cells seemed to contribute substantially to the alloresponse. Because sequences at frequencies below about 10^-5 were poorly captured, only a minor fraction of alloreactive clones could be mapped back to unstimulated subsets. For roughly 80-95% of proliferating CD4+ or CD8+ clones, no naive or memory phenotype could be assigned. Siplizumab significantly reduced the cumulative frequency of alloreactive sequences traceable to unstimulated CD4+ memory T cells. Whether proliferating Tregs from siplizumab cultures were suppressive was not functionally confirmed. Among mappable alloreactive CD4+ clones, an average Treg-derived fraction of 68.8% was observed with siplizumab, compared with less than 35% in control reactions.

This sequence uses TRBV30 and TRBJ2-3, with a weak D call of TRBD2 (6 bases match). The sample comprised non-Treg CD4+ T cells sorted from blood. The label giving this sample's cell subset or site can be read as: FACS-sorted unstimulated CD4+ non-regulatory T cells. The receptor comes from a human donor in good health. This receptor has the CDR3 CAWSRDWGDNTQYF. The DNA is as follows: TGTGCCTGGAGCCGGGACTGGGGGGATAATACGCAGTATTTT.